Each of the 25 T cell receptor beta chains below was sequenced from the same sample in a study of OX40 agonist ivuxolimab in advanced cancers. Profiled with immunoSEQ multiplex PCR; TCRdb holds only in-frame clones, not every one. Counted here are roughly 46,000 clones, roughly 90% occurring once; the ten biggest clones make up approximately 12%. The source was CD4+ or CD8+ T cells sorted from blood, collected in a trial of the OX40 agonist ivuxolimab. The receptors were sampled from an adult with an advanced solid tumor such as melanoma, head and neck, liver or kidney cancer.

The chain uses TRBV6-6 and TRBJ2-1; 8 bases align to TRBD2. CDR3 length: 15 residues. Trimming cost V 2 bases and J 10 bases; bases outside gene matches: 10. Per the germline V gene, CDR1 is MNHNY and CDR2 is SVGAGI (reference sequence). The CDR3 region has the DNA TGTGCCAGCAGTTACCTGAGCGGGGGCCCAGGCGAGCAGTTCTTC. This translates into CASSYLSGGPGEQFF.

V and J are TRBV30 and TRBJ2-2; 7 nucleotides match TRBD2. This CDR3 is built from 16 residues. V shed 5 bases and J 0 bases; nucleotides not matched to a gene: 9. CDR1 and CDR2 (germline): GTSNPN, SVGIG (reference sequence). The CDR3 region has the DNA TGTGCCTGGGACCCCTGGGGGGGGACGAACACCGGGGAGCTGTTTTTT. It specifies CAWDPWGGTNTGELFF. Complete variable domain (other parts from reference TRBV30 and TRBJ2-2): SQTIHQWPATLVQPVGSPLSLECTVEGTSNPNLYWYRQAAGRGLQLLFYSVGIGQISSEVPQNLSASRPQDRQFILSSKKLLLSDSGFYLCAWDPWGGTNTGELFFGEGSRLTVL.

This sequence joins TRBV5-1 and TRBJ2-5; 7 nucleotides align to TRBD1. The germline V gene has CDR1 SGHRS and CDR2 YFSETQ. With 2 bases clipped from V and 2 bases from J, the junction kept 6 bases outside the gene matches. The CDR3 totals 15 residues. CDR3 sequence reads: CASSLNRGPQETQYF. Here the CDR3 DNA reads TGCGCCAGCAGCTTAAACAGGGGACCTCAAGAGACCCAGTACTTC.

This chain connects TRBV21-1 to TRBJ2-4; the table's D call of TRBD2 was not tested on the DNA. TRBV21-1 is recorded as a pseudogene. The CDR3 runs to 15 residues. The CDR3 sequence: CASKSLAGGRNIQYF. The CDR3, as DNA: TGTGCCAGCAAAAGTCTAGCGGGAGGGCGTAACATTCAGTACTTC.

J is TRBJ2-1 and V is TRBV10-3, with 11 positions matching TRBD2. This CDR3 contains 15 residues. With 10 bases clipped from V and 5 bases from J, the junction kept 10 bases outside the gene matches. CDR1 is ENHRY and CDR2 is SYGVKD in the germline V gene. The chain's CDR3 is CASTETSGVNNEQFF. The DNA of the CDR3 is TGTGCCAGCACGGAGACTAGCGGGGTTAACAATGAGCAGTTCTTC.

The chain employs TRBV5-6 and TRBJ2-7, with a possible D match to TRBD2 (5 bases). Trimming cost V 2 bases and J 2 bases, with 8 bases left between them. Germline CDR1 is SGHDT and CDR2 is YYEEEE. The CDR3 has 13 amino acids. The CDR3 sequence is CASSLAVAYEQYF. The DNA for the CDR3 is TGTGCCAGCAGCTTAGCGGTCGCCTACGAGCAGTACTTC.

This chain uses TRBV6-1 with TRBJ2-6; D remains unclear. Trimming took 3 bases from V and 2 from J, leaving 5 bases between them. In germline, CDR1 is MNHNS, CDR2 SASEGT. The CDR3 extends over 14 amino acids. The CDR3 nucleotides read TGTGCCAGCAGTGACCGACCTGGGGCCAACGTCCTGACTTTC. The encoded protein is CASSDRPGANVLTF.

The chain joins TRBV15 to TRBJ2-1; 12 nucleotides match TRBD2. Losses at the gene ends were 5 bases for V and 10 bases for J; bases not matched to a gene: 9. The CDR3 has 15 amino acids. Germline assignment: CDR1 LNHNV and CDR2 YYDKDF (reference sequence). This CDR3 is CATSARTSGVLEQFF. DNA for the CDR3: TGTGCCACCAGCGCTCGGACTAGCGGGGTCTTGGAGCAGTTCTTC.

The chain couples TRBV7-6 to TRBJ2-3, with 8 bases matching TRBD2. V trimming: 5 bases; J trimming: 2 bases; junction bases outside the gene matches: 3. The CDR3 consists of 14 residues. Germline-derived CDR1 and CDR2 are SGHVS and FNYEAQ. The CDR3 bases are TGTGCCAGCAGCCTCGGGGGGGACACAGATACGCAGTATTTT. Translated: CASSLGGDTDTQYF.

This clone was found once. V and J are TRBV19 and TRBJ1-5, with 9 bases identical to TRBD1. After removal of 7 bases from V and 2 bases from J, the junction contained 6 bases not matched to a gene. The CDR3 contains 15 residues. From germline, CDR1 is LNHDA and CDR2 SQIVND (reference sequence). The CDR3 DNA reads TGTGCCAGTACCCCGACAGGGGGGGGCAATCAGCCCCAGCATTTT. Translation gives CASTPTGGGNQPQHF.

V gene TRBV19 combines with J gene TRBJ1-1; 7 nucleotides align to TRBD1. The CDR3 is 15 amino acids. J was trimmed by 4 bases and V by 1 base; bases with no gene match: 6. Germline V lookup: CDR1 LNHDA, CDR2 SQIVND (reference sequence). The DNA for the CDR3 is TGTGCCAGTAGTATAGTGAGCAGGGGGAGCACTGAAGCTTTCTTT. Amino acids: CASSIVSRGSTEAFF.

The rearrangement uses TRBV19 and TRBJ2-7; D may match TRBD1 or TRBD2 (5 bases each). This CDR3 spans 16 amino acids. The germline V gene encodes CDR1 LNHDA and CDR2 SQIVND (reference sequence). The ends were cut back, 2 bases at V and 1 base at J, with 15 bases in the middle. CDR3 nucleotides: TGTGCCAGTAGTATACAAGGGCAGGGAGCGTCCTACGAGCAGTACTTC. It codes for CASSIQGQGASYEQYF.

The chain links TRBV2 to TRBJ1-2; D call uncertain. The CDR3 runs 14 residues. Germline lookup yields CDR1 SNHLY and CDR2 FYNNEI. With 1 base removed from V and 3 bases from J, the gap between germline ends came to 9 bases. The CDR3 sequence: CASSEVVGDYGYTF. The CDR3 DNA sequence: TGTGCCAGCAGTGAAGTGGTCGGCGACTATGGCTACACCTTC.

V is TRBV5-4 and J is TRBJ1-1, with D tentatively TRBD1 (6 bases). The CDR3 spans 17 residues. V lost 4 bases to trimming and J lost 3 bases, with 22 bases between them. CDR1 SGHNT and CDR2 YYREEE come from the germline V gene (reference sequence). CDR3 residues: CASSMPYTRGFDTEAFF. In DNA, the CDR3 is TGTGCCAGCAGCATGCCCTATACCAGGGGATTCGACACTGAAGCTTTCTTT. Supplemented by reference TRBV5-4 and TRBJ1-1, the full variable domain reads ETGVTQSPTHLIKTRGQQVTLRCSSQSGHNTVSWYQQALGQGPQFIFQYYREEENGRGNFPPRFSGLQFPNYSSELNVNALELDDSALYLCASSMPYTRGFDTEAFFGQGTRLTVV.

The V gene is TRBV10-1, the J gene TRBJ1-4; 7 nucleotides align to TRBD1. CDR1 is WNHNN and CDR2 is SYGVQD in the germline V gene (reference sequence). The length of the CDR3 is 19 residues. V was clipped by 7 bases and J by 3 bases; unmatched bases: 20. The DNA for the CDR3 is TGCGCCAGCACCCCCCCCCTGACAGGGTTTAACGTTGCTAATGAAAAACTGTTTTTT. This translates into CASTPPLTGFNVANEKLFF.

The gene calls are TRBV10-2 and TRBJ2-7, with unresolved D. Germline V gene lookup returns CDR1 WSHSY and CDR2 SAAADI. CDR3 length equals 14 residues. The V and J ends lost 0 bases and 3 bases respectively, with 9 bases between them. This chain's CDR3 is CASSESPGNYEQYF. Here the CDR3 DNA reads TGCGCCAGCAGTGAGTCCCCGGGCAACTACGAGCAGTACTTC.

The chain carries TRBV15 and TRBJ2-1; 14 positions agree with TRBD2. Germline V gene sequence: CDR1 LNHNV, CDR2 YYDKDF (reference sequence). V trimming: 0 bases; J trimming: 10 bases; junction bases outside the gene matches: 8. The CDR3 length is 17 residues. CDR3 sequence reads: CATSRDRLAGGLGEQFF. The DNA of the CDR3 is TGTGCCACCAGCAGAGATCGACTAGCGGGGGGGCTGGGGGAGCAGTTCTTC.

This clone was found a few times. This sequence joins TRBV30 and TRBJ1-5, with D perhaps TRBD1 (5 bases). Germline V lookup: CDR1 GTSNPN, CDR2 SVGIG (reference sequence). This CDR3 region has 12 residues. V was shortened by 5 bases and J by 6 bases, with 11 bases between the two germline ends. In nucleotides, the CDR3 is TGTGCCTGGGGTTCTGGGGGTCAGCCCCAGCATTTT. Translation gives CAWGSGGQPQHF. The whole variable domain, remainder taken from reference TRBV30 and TRBJ1-5, is SQTIHQWPATLVQPVGSPLSLECTVEGTSNPNLYWYRQAAGRGLQLLFYSVGIGQISSEVPQNLSASRPQDRQFILSSKKLLLSDSGFYLCAWGSGGQPQHFGDGTRLSIL.

This clone was seen a single time. V gene TRBV27 combines with J gene TRBJ2-5; no firm D call. The germline V gene encodes CDR1 MNHEY and CDR2 SMNVEV (reference sequence). Trimming stripped 4 bases from V and 0 bases from J, with 6 bases between. CDR3 length: 13 residues. Written as DNA, the CDR3 is TGTGCCAGCAGTTCAGCGTACCAAGAGACCCAGTACTTC. It yields the protein CASSSAYQETQYF.

This clone was detected a few times. The chain employs TRBV9 and TRBJ2-7, with TRBD2 matching 10 bases. This CDR3 is built from 15 residues. J gave up 4 bases and V 0 bases, and 4 bases lay outside the gene matches. Germline V CDR1 and CDR2: SGDLS, YYNGEE. The CDR3 coding sequence is TGTGCCAGCAGCGTAGGGTCTAGCGGGAGTTACGAGCAGTACTTC. Protein product: CASSVGSSGSYEQYF.

The rearrangement joins TRBV6-5 to TRBJ1-6; 8 bases are shared with TRBD1. The junction had 7 bases not matched to a gene; V was cut back by 5 bases and J by 7 bases. CDR3 length equals 15 residues. Germline CDR1 MNHEY, CDR2 SVGAGI. CDR3 in amino acids: CASSQGGQANSPLHF. The CDR3 nucleotides read TGTGCCAGCAGTCAGGGGGGACAGGCCAATTCACCCCTCCACTTT.

The J gene is TRBJ2-1, the V gene TRBV11-2, with 13 bases aligning to TRBD2. There are 15 residues in the CDR3. The J segment lost 9 bases and the V segment lost 1 base, leaving 3 bases of the junction unmatched. Germline V gives CDR1 SGHAT, CDR2 FQNNGV. DNA for the CDR3: TGTGCCAGCAGCTTAGGTACTAGCGGGGGGGTTGAGCAGTTCTTC. Its translation is CASSLGTSGGVEQFF.

This clone was seen just once. This rearrangement joins TRBV27 to TRBJ1-2; a possible D gene is TRBD1 (6 bases). The CDR3 is 13 residues long. The V end was cut by 3 bases, the J end by 4 bases, with 9 bases between. Germline CDR1 is MNHEY and CDR2 is SMNVEV (reference sequence). The CDR3 reads CASSLGASYGYTF. The CDR3 DNA follows: TGTGCCAGCAGTTTGGGGGCGAGCTATGGCTACACCTTC.

This clone was recorded only once. The chain uses TRBV7-9 and TRBJ1-1; D possibly corresponds to TRBD1 (5 bases). Germline V gives CDR1 SEHNR, CDR2 FQNEAQ (reference sequence). V was cut by 3 bases and J by 0 bases, with 8 bases left in between. The CDR3 totals 14 residues. CDR3 sequence (DNA): TGTGCCAGCAGCTTGGGGCAGATGAACACTGAAGCTTTCTTT. Its translation: CASSLGQMNTEAFF.

This clone was observed a few times. The J gene is TRBJ2-7, the V gene TRBV7-9; TRBD1 might be the D (6 bases). CDR3 length: 15 residues. Per germline, CDR1 SEHNR and CDR2 FQNEAQ (reference sequence). The germline V and J ends were trimmed by 5 bases and 4 bases, with 18 bases remaining between them. CDR3 sequence reads: CASSIQGLSGYEQYF. DNA of the CDR3: TGTGCCAGCAGCATCCAGGGGTTGTCGGGGTACGAGCAGTACTTC.